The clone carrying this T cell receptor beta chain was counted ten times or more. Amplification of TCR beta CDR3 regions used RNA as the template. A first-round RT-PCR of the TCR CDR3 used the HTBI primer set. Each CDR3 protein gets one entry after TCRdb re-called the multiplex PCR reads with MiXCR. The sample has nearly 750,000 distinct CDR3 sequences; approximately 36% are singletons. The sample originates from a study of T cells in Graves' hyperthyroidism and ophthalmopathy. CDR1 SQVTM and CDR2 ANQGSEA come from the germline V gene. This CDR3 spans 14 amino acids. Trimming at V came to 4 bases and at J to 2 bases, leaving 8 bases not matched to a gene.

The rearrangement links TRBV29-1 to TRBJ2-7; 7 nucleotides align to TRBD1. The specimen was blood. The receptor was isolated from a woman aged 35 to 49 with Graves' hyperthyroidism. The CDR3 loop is CSVVGTGDAYEQYF. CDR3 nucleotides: TGCAGCGTTGTCGGCACAGGGGACGCCTACGAGCAGTACTTC.